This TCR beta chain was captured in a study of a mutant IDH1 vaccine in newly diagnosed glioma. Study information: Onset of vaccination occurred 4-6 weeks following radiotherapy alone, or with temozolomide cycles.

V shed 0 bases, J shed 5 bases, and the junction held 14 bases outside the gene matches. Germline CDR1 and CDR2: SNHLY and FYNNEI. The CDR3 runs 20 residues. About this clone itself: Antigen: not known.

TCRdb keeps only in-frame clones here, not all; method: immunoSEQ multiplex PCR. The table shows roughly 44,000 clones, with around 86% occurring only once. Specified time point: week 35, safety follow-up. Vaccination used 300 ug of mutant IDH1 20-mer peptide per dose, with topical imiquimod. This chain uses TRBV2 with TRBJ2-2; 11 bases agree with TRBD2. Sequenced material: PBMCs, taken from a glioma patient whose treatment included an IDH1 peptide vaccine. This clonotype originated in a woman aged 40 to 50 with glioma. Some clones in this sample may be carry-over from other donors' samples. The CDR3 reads CASSEALWIAGGVKTGELFF. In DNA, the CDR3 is TGTGCCAGCAGTGAAGCGCTTTGGATAGCGGGGGGGGTCAAGACCGGGGAGCTGTTTTTT.